This TCR beta chain was sequenced for a study of cytomegalovirus exposure and HLA in healthy donors. Findings and limits, study-wide: Likely technical artifact: a cluster of highly shared sequence variants.

Germline V lookup: CDR1 SGHTA, CDR2 FQGNSA. This CDR3 is 15 amino acids long. The V gene end was trimmed by 5 bases and the J gene end by 1 base; junction bases not matched to a gene: 4. Concerning this clone: The antigen remains unidentified.

Primers for the PCR totalled 60 Vbeta and 13 Jbeta. Authors' methods: Unique TCR beta chains totaled some 80 million in a later count, with some 10 million of them shared. Generated by immunoSEQ multiplex PCR, the TCRdb table keeps only in-frame clones and is missing some. V, J and clone size were drawn from that table, and D and trimming were deduced from the DNA. The top ten clones hold 3.5% to 4.5% of a sample with about 120,000 clones, around 85% of them seen once. The clonotype originates from a man aged 18 to 35 in good health and CMV-seropositive. The gene calls are TRBV7-2 and TRBJ1-5; 8 nucleotides match TRBD1. The sequenced sample consisted of PBMCs. The CDR3 DNA reads as TGTGCCAGCAGCCCGAGACAGGGGAGCAATCAGCCCCAGCATTTT. Its protein is CASSPRQGSNQPQHF.